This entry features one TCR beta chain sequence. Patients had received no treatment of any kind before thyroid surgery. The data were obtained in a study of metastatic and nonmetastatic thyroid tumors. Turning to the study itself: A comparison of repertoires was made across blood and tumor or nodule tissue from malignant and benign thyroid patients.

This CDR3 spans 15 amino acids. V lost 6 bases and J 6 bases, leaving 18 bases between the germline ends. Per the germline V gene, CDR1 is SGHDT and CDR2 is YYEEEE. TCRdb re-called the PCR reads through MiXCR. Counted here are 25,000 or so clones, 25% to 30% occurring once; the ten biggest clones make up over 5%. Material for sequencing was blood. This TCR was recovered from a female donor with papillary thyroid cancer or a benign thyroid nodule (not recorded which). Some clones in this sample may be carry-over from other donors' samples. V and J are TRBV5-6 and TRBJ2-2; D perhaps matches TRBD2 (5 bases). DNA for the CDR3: TGTGCCAGCACCCGTCGGGATAGGTGTTCCGGGGAGCTGTTTTTT. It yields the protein CASTRRDRCSGELFF.